A single sample gave rise to the 8 T cell receptor beta chains below, sequenced in a study of blood T cells in healthy people across ages. It was with a sample-barcoded 5' primer and a J-beta primer mix that a second PCR of roughly 6 to 11 cycles was run. TCRdb re-called the 5' RACE reads through MiXCR, storing one row per CDR3 protein. Here the sample spans 1.5 million to 2 million distinct CDR3 sequences, about 50% being singletons. Sequencing input: blood. The source of these receptors is a woman aged 40 to 50 in good health.

This clonotype has more than one count but fewer than ten. The V gene is TRBV7-2, the J gene TRBJ2-5; D possibly uses TRBD1 or TRBD2 (5 bases each). The CDR3 has 16 residues. The germline V gene has CDR1 SGHTA and CDR2 FQGNSA. V lost 6 bases to trimming and J lost 5 bases, with 22 bases between them. CDR3 sequence reads: CASRSRSGGATETQYF. The CDR3, as DNA: TGTGCCAGCAGGTCGAGGAGCGGTGGGGCCACTGAGACCCAGTACTTC. Complete variable domain (other parts from reference TRBV7-2 and TRBJ2-5): GAGVSQSPSNKVTEKGKDVELRCDPISGHTALYWYRQSLGQGLEFLIYFQGNSAPDKSGLPSDRFSAERTGGSVSTLTIQRTQQEDSAVYLCASRSRSGGATETQYFGPGTRLLVL.

This clonotype has a handful of counts. The chain carries TRBV7-2 and TRBJ2-7; 7 positions agree with TRBD1. After removal of 0 bases from V and 5 bases from J, the junction contained 4 bases not matched to a gene. CDR1 and CDR2 from the germline V gene are SGHTA and FQGNSA. CDR3 length equals 14 residues. This CDR3 is CASSLADRSHEQYF. The CDR3 DNA sequence: TGTGCCAGCAGCTTAGCGGACAGGTCCCACGAGCAGTACTTC.

This chain connects TRBV20-1 to TRBJ1-2, with D uncertain. The CDR3 consists of 14 residues. Germline V gene lookup returns CDR1 DFQATT and CDR2 SNEGSKA (reference sequence). V lost 0 bases and J 4 bases, leaving 12 bases between the germline ends. CDR3 in amino acids: CSARDMEITYGYTF. CDR3 in DNA: TGCAGTGCTAGAGATATGGAGATTACCTATGGCTACACCTTC.

The chain joins TRBV20-1 to TRBJ2-3; D is uncertain. V was cut by 0 bases and J by 4 bases, with 8 bases left in between. Germline V gene sequence: CDR1 DFQATT, CDR2 SNEGSKA (reference sequence). CDR3 size: 13 residues. This chain's CDR3 is CSARESGADTQYF. The CDR3 DNA follows: TGCAGTGCTAGAGAATCCGGCGCAGATACGCAGTATTTT.

This clonotype was detected a few times. V and J are TRBV28 and TRBJ2-7; no clear D. The CDR3 covers 15 residues. Trimming removed 6 bases at V and 3 bases at J, with 18 bases between. Germline V gene data show CDR1 as MDHEN and CDR2 as SYDVKM. CDR3 in amino acids: CASSGPSRSLYEQYF. In nucleotides, the CDR3 is TGTGCCAGCAGCGGACCTAGTCGATCCCTCTACGAGCAGTACTTC.

The chain joins TRBV28 to TRBJ2-7, with D possibly called TRBD1 or TRBD2 (5 bases each). Germline CDR1 is MDHEN and CDR2 is SYDVKM. The CDR3 extends over 15 amino acids. The germline V and J ends were trimmed by 5 bases and 4 bases, with 18 bases remaining between them. The CDR3 nucleotides read TGTGCCAGCAGTACCATGGGGGTGCCCTCTTACGAGCAGTACTTC. Its translation: CASSTMGVPSYEQYF. The variable domain in full, completed from reference TRBV28 and TRBJ2-7, reads DVKVTQSSRYLVKRTGEKVFLECVQDMDHENMFWYRQDPGLGLRLIYFSYDVKMKEKGDIPEGYSVSREKKERFSLILESASTNQTSMYLCASSTMGVPSYEQYFGPGTRLTVT.

The CDR3 sequence: CATSIFPDWILTDTQYF. The DNA for the CDR3 is TGTGCCACCAGCATTTTCCCCGACTGGATTCTCACAGATACGCAGTATTTT. The chain combines TRBV15 with TRBJ2-3; D gene ambiguous. The CDR3 is 17 residues long. The V end was cut by 4 bases, the J end by 2 bases, with 19 bases between. The germline V gene has CDR1 LNHNV and CDR2 YYDKDF (reference sequence).

This chain links TRBV20-1 with TRBJ2-3, with D hard to call. Trimming left V 6 bases short and J 1 base short, with 14 bases between. This CDR3 is built from 14 residues. CDR1 DFQATT and CDR2 SNEGSKA come from the germline V gene (reference sequence). CDR3 DNA sequence: TGCAGTGCCCCGAAACGGGTTGGCACAGATACGCAGTATTTT. This gives the protein CSAPKRVGTDTQYF.